Described below is a single T cell receptor (beta chain) sequence and its context. This clonotype was counted a few times. Its antigen remains unidentified. Base quality data are lacking; no much larger clone is found one base away. The protocol used for the library was 5' RACE. The sample was run on an Illumina HiSeq 2500. A second PCR of roughly 7 to 11 cycles was performed with a sample-barcoded 5' primer and a J-beta primer mix. A template-switch 5' adaptor carrying 12 random nucleotides introduced a unique molecular identifier onto each TCR beta cDNA molecule. At least 2.5 million CDR3-containing paired-end reads were obtained from each sample. First-strand cDNA synthesis was performed from all RNA using the Mint cDNA synthesis kit, with priming by a TRBC-specific oligonucleotide. After uracil-DNA glycosylase treatment, a first 18-cycle PCR used universal primers M1SS and BC2_uni_R on all cDNA. The original pipeline was this. For normalization, 1 million high-quality reads were randomly selected from each sample, with every read carrying a distinct molecular identifier. Reads with shared molecular identifiers were discarded instead of being binned into consensus sequences. MiTCR, set to a Q25 quality threshold and the strictest error-elimination algorithm, was used for CDR3 identification, clonotype clustering and error correction. Lower-bound total TCR beta diversity was estimated with a nonparametric unseen species model using Euler transformation. The raw public reads went through TCRdb reprocessing: fastp at Q25, MiXCR clone calling, in-frame beta chains kept. Rows are unified per CDR3 protein, each entry keeping the most common DNA and genes. The V and J calls were determined by TCRdb, not by the authors. A total of 780,000 or so distinct CDR3 sequences appear in this sample, just under 25% of them only once. The top ten hold 3.7% of the sample.

The roughly 39 donors, aged about 6 to 95 years, were systemically healthy Caucasian individuals from Russia. Each donor gave ten milliliters of peripheral blood, drawn into EDTA-treated Vacutainer tubes. Ficoll-Paque density-gradient centrifugation was used to isolate PBMCs, with at least 7 million per sample. Trizol reagent was used to extract total RNA from PBMCs, with at least 5.5 micrograms per sample. For every donor, flow cytometry on a PBMC aliquot measured the percentage of naive CD45RAhigh/CD27high T cells. The data originate from a study of blood T cells in healthy people across ages (dated by TCRdb to about 2015). In terms of the full investigation: In model experiments, roughly one uniquely barcoded TCR beta cDNA molecule per two T cells was captured by template switching. The study measured age-related changes in TCR beta repertoire diversity using deep sequencing normalized with unique cDNA molecular identifiers. The donors were split into four age groups: young (average 16 years), middle-aged (nearly 40), aged (more than 55) and long-lived (under 85). Using the same blood draw, the study looked at two additional independent replicas of 1 million unique cDNA reads for two donors, one aged 18 to 30 and the other aged 80 or older.

Its CDR3 holds 14 amino acids, cysteine through phenylalanine. Only CDR3 DNA remains: 42 bases, in frame from the first base. The germline V gene encodes CDR1 SQVTM and CDR2 ANQGSEA. V drops 3 bases and J drops 2 bases, leaving 12 bases in between. Results the study describes overall, beyond this receptor: Conclusive comparison of naive and antigen-experienced compartments was prevented by the profiling of bulk unsorted PBMCs. Estimates of total diversity based on one million sequenced T cells were regarded as lower bounds and as underestimates. Compared with the aged group, the long-lived group had more naive CD4+ T cells, fewer expanded clones and increased TCR diversity, a pattern suggesting age selection. As age increased, observed TCR beta diversity per million T cells dropped in a roughly linear way, and a significant reduction was already evident by age 40. Donor CMV infection status was unknown, potentially confounding age-related changes in expanded clonotypes. There was a strong correlation between observed TCR beta diversity and the percentage of naive T cells measured by flow cytometry.

This sample was shared with a second study, whose subject was T cells of mothers and their children. The other study reports the following: Donors were nine systemically healthy Caucasian individuals: three mothers and their six children. cDNA synthesis consumed the entire amount of extracted RNA, loaded at about 1.6 ug RNA in each 15 ul reaction. In the second PCR, the M1S primer introduced both the sample barcodes and 2-4 random nucleotides. Over 8 million TCR beta CDR3 reads were obtained for each mother, and approximately 3 million reads were obtained for each child. Thymic selection shapes the output of TCR recombination in a similar way in related and unrelated pairs, and inherited differences have a minor effect. Normalized repertoire overlap was always slightly but never significantly higher in related than unrelated mother-child pairs. No persistent microchimeric T cell clones were found, with a detection sensitivity of 80 to 100 clones per million clonotypes. The study used deep NGS to compare TCR beta repertoires of mothers and children, seeking features distinguishing related mother-child pairs from unrelated individuals. The mean age was around 42 +/- 4 years for the mothers and approximately 11 +/- 4 years for the children. Libraries were sequenced on Illumina HiSeq 2000 with 100+100 nt paired-end reads after adapter ligation with NEBNext reagents. To avoid cross-contamination, the mother libraries and the child libraries were prepared a month apart and sequenced in separate runs. For each donor, somewhere between roughly 450,000 and 2,200,000 distinct TCR beta clonotypes were identified. Naive TCR beta clonotypes were estimated from low-frequency clonotypes matched to each donor's FACS-determined naive share, without sorting.

Sequences were obtained from blood. The clonotype was recovered from a boy younger than 18 in good health. The V gene is TRBV29-1 and the J gene is TRBJ2-3, and TRBD1 may be the D gene, going by 6 matching bases. The DNA is TGCAGCGTTGATGGACAGCAGAACACAGATACGCAGTATTTT. Its translation reads: CSVDGQQNTDTQYF.